This is a list of T cell receptor beta chains from one sample in a study of T cell responses to AZD1222 COVID-19 vaccine. Only in-frame clones appear in the TCRdb table, and some are missing; sequencing was by immunoSEQ multiplex PCR. In the table there are more than 110,000 clones, 70% to 90% of which are singletons. The sample consisted of peripheral blood, taken on day 0 of AZD1222 vaccination. The receptors were gathered from an adult in good health. CDR3s include the opening cysteine and the closing phenylalanine or tryptophan. Each record gives: CDR3 protein, CDR3 DNA, V gene, clone size, CDR3 length, D gene, J gene. D genes are given only for firm matches. The size field is filled for only some rows; it gives once, few, many or a size class.

CASSETGHGYGYTF,TGCGCCAGCAGTGAGACGGGGCACGGCTATGGCTACACCTTC,TRBV10-1,.,14,.,TRBJ1-2
CASSQKPGPSYPYYEQYF,TGTGCCAGTAGCCAAAAACCGGGTCCTTCTTACCCCTACTACGAGCAGTACTTC,TRBV19,.,18,.,TRBJ2-7
CASSFDGGYGYTF,TGTGCCAGCAGTTTCGACGGCGGCTATGGCTACACCTTC,TRBV6-5,.,13,.,TRBJ1-2
CAWRPRTAGNTIYF,TGTGCCTGGAGGCCCCGGACCGCCGGAAACACCATATATTTT,TRBV30,.,14,.,TRBJ1-3
CASSLALYNSPLHF,TGTGCCAGCAGTTTAGCACTTTATAATTCACCCCTCCACTTT,TRBV27,.,14,.,TRBJ1-6
CASSFGRGDTQYF,TGTGCCAGCAGCTTCGGACGGGGGGATACGCAGTATTTT,TRBV2,.,13,.,TRBJ2-3
CASSEGGQETQYF,TGTGCCAGCAGTGAGGGGGGACAAGAGACCCAGTACTTC,TRBV27,.,13,.,TRBJ2-5
CASSLVHSGGYEQYF,TGTGCCAGCAGCTTAGTACATAGCGGGGGCTACGAGCAGTACTTC,TRBV7-2,.,15,TRBD2,TRBJ2-7
CASSRLNTEAFF,TGTGCCAGCAGTCGCCTGAACACTGAAGCTTTCTTT,TRBV9,once,12,.,TRBJ1-1
CASSYVGAVGSNTIYF,TGTGCCAGCAGTTACGTGGGGGCAGTAGGTTCGAACACCATATATTTT,TRBV6-5,.,16,.,TRBJ1-3
CASSRASLYEQYF,TGTGCCAGCTCACGAGCATCCCTCTACGAGCAGTACTTC,TRBV18,.,13,.,TRBJ2-7
CASSLGDWPHTGELFF,TGTGCCAGCAGCCTAGGGGACTGGCCTCACACCGGGGAGCTGTTTTTT,TRBV7-9,.,16,.,TRBJ2-2
CASTRRMIDEQYF,TGTGCCAGCACCCGGAGGATGATAGACGAGCAGTACTTC,TRBV12-3/TRBV12-4,.,13,.,TRBJ2-7
CSVPTDNYGYTF,TGCAGCGTTCCTACAGATAACTATGGCTACACCTTC,TRBV29-1,.,12,.,TRBJ1-2
CASSPMGTSGSTGELFF,TGTGCCAGCAGCCCGATGGGGACTAGCGGGAGTACCGGGGAGCTGTTTTTT,TRBV3-1/TRBV3-2,few,17,TRBD2,TRBJ2-2
CAITAGGIGGTQYF,TGTGCCATCACGGCGGGGGGAATTGGGGGGACCCAGTACTTC,TRBV7-2,.,14,TRBD2,TRBJ2-5
CASSPPGTSDNEQFF,TGTGCCAGCAGCCCTCCCGGGACTAGCGACAATGAGCAGTTCTTC,TRBV7-9,.,15,TRBD2,TRBJ2-1
CASSGQGPQGNTEAFF,TGTGCCAGCAGCGGGCAGGGACCCCAGGGGAACACTGAAGCTTTCTTT,TRBV9,once,16,.,TRBJ1-1
CASSWTGLEGYTF,TGCGCCAGCAGCTGGACCGGACTCGAGGGCTACACCTTC,TRBV5-1,.,13,.,TRBJ1-2
CASSQGQGGATGELFF,TGTGCCAGCTCCCAGGGACAGGGGGGCGCCACCGGGGAGCTGTTTTTT,TRBV18,.,16,TRBD1,TRBJ2-2
CASSVGAGGYNEQFF,TGTGCCAGCAGCGTAGGAGCGGGGGGTTACAATGAGCAGTTCTTC,TRBV9,.,15,TRBD2,TRBJ2-1
CASSLRTGTAYEQYF,TGCGCCAGCAGCTTGCGGACAGGGACCGCCTACGAGCAGTACTTC,TRBV5-1,many,15,TRBD1,TRBJ2-7
CASSLVVQSFSTDTQYF,TGTGCCAGCAGCTTGGTGGTACAGTCGTTTAGCACAGATACGCAGTATTTT,TRBV5-8,.,17,.,TRBJ2-3
CASSQDGALWYAGELFF,TGTGCCAGCAGCCAAGACGGGGCGCTATGGTACGCCGGGGAGCTGTTTTTT,TRBV3-1/TRBV3-2,.,17,.,TRBJ2-2
CASSQSGDPYNEQFF,TGTGCCAGCAGTCAATCGGGGGATCCCTACAATGAGCAGTTCTTC,TRBV6-4,few,15,.,TRBJ2-1
CASSQGKANAANEKLFF,TGCGCCAGCAGCCAGGGCAAAGCAAATGCGGCTAATGAAAAACTGTTTTTT,TRBV4-1,.,17,.,TRBJ1-4
CASTQAGTADTQYF,TGTGCCAGCACACAGGCGGGGACTGCAGATACGCAGTATTTT,TRBV7-9,.,14,.,TRBJ2-3